This TCR beta chain derives from a study of T cell repertoires in cytomegalovirus infection. Study at large: Matching HLA type, along with CMV infection, was indicated by public TCR beta signatures. The study's findings and limits: Cumulated frequencies of public TCR beta families served to identify carriers of CMV plus the relevant HLA.

TCRdb re-called the reads with MiXCR, one entry per CDR3 protein. The sample consists of about 100,000 distinct CDR3 sequences, about 22% of them appearing once. To note about this clonotype: Its cognate antigen is unknown.

The receptor was derived from a human donor in good health (CMV status not recorded). Some clones in this sample may be carry-over from other donors' samples. Sequenced sample: CD8+ T cells from PBMCs.

The CDR3 DNA reads TGCAGCGTCGGGACTAGCGACTACAATGAGCAGTTCTTC. It translates to CSVGTSDYNEQFF. This chain connects TRBV29-1 to TRBJ2-1; 10 nucleotides align to TRBD2. The V and J ends lost 6 bases and 3 bases, in that order; junction bases with no gene match: 2. Germline CDR1 reads SQVTM; CDR2 reads ANQGSEA. The CDR3 sequence is 13 residues long.